This T cell receptor beta chain was recovered during a study of identical twins (TCRdb year 2016). Turning to the overall study: The study deep-sequenced TCR alpha and beta repertoires from monozygotic twins, unrelated adults of various ages and cord blood to test whether fetal clonotypes persist. Replicate twin experiments were performed at different times using different library preparation protocols to rule out contamination.

All donors were healthy Caucasians. Study-wide conclusions, independent of this receptor: A weaker excess of twin sharing was found in beta out-of-frame sequences because the signal-to-noise ratio was lowered by fewer shared sequences. Compared with coincidental sharing between unrelated individuals, out-of-frame TCR alpha sequences shared between twins had an excess of sequences with low generation probability. Zero-insertion analyses could be partly confounded by invariant T cells such as MAIT and iNKT, although diverse VJ usage argued against such confounding for most clonotypes. Because the same donors could not be followed over many years, the conclusions depended on cross-sectional statistical analysis. In monozygotic twins, recombination models systematically underestimated out-of-frame TCR alpha sharing, but the models matched the sharing seen between unrelated individuals. Abundant cord blood beta clonotypes carried fewer insertions; young adult naive repertoires showed a weaker similar trend, while memory repertoires showed none.

The germline V gene provides CDR1 MDHEN and CDR2 SYDVKM. Here V drops 6 bases and J drops 0 bases, and the junction holds 1 base not matched to any gene. The CDR3 runs 13 amino acids, cysteine and phenylalanine included. Only the CDR3 DNA is retained, 39 bases long and in frame from the first base. The library was built by means of 5' RACE. TCRdb names Illumina HiSeq 2000 as the instrument used. A universal primer binding site was introduced by template switching, and a unique molecular identifier was present in the final cDNA, enabling accurate counting of TCR cDNA molecules. Specific primers in the conserved constant-segment region were used to synthesize first-strand cDNA for TCR alpha and beta chains. To control for contamination, each cDNA library was double barcoded with a SMART-Mk sample barcode plus Illumina barcodes. Two successive PCR steps introduced TruSeq adapter sequences along with Illumina sample barcodes. The Illumina HiSeq platform was used with custom primers to sequence TCR alpha and beta cDNA libraries. The authors processed their data as follows. Unique molecular identifiers were extracted from raw reads with MiGEC, and CDR3 positions were determined with MiXCR. For each individual, recombination models were inferred using an EM algorithm with the repgenHMM and IGoR tools. Shared clonotypes were analyzed with the tcR package in R, and sharing was normalized by the product of cloneset sizes. To study raw recombination without the effects of thymic and clonal selection, out-of-frame nonproductive sequences were analyzed. TCRdb passed the public sequencing reads through fastp at Q25 and MiXCR, retaining productive beta sequences. Merged by CDR3 protein, the rows form single entries marked with the most common genes and DNA. TCRdb, rather than the study authors, made the V and J calls. This sample is represented by around 1.7 million distinct CDR3 sequences; under 35% of them were singletons. Clones ranked in the top ten supply 0.25% to 0.3% of the sample.

This clonotype was counted many times. What this receptor recognizes is not known. Per-nucleotide qualities are absent, and no much larger clonotype sits a single base away. The sequence joins TRBV28 to TRBJ1-1, with 7 bases aligning to TRBD1. The sequence came from a newborn girl in good health. Sample: cord blood. The DNA sequence reads TGTGCCAGCAGGACAGGGTTGAACACTGAAGCTTTCTTT. The translation is CASRTGLNTEAFF.